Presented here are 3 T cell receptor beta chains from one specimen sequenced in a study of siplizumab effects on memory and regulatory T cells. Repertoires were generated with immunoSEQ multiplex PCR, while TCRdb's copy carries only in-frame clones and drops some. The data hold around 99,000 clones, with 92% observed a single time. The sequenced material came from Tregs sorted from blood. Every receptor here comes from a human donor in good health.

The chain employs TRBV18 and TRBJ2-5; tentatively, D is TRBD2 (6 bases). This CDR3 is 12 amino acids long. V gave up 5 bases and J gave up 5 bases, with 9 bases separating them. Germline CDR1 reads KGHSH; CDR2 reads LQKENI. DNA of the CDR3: TGTGCCAGCTCATCTCGGGGGGAGACCCAGTACTTC. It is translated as CASSSRGETQYF. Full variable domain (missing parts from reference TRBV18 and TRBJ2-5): NAGVMQNPRHLVRRRGQEARLRCSPMKGHSHVYWYRQLPEEGLKFMVYLQKENIIDESGMPKERFSAEFPKEGPSILRIQQVVRGDSAAYFCASSSRGETQYFGPGTRLLVL.

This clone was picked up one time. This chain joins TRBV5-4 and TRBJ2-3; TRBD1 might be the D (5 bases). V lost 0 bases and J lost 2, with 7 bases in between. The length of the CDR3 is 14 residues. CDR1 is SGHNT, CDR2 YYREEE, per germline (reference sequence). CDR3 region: CASSLGGPTDTQYF. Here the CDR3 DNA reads TGTGCCAGCAGCTTGGGGGGCCCCACAGATACGCAGTATTTT.

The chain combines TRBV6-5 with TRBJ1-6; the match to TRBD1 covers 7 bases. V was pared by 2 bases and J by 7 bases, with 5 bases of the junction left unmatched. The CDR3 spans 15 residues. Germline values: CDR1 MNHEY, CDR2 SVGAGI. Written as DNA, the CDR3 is TGTGCCAGCAGTTACGGGGACAGTCGAAATTCACCCCTCCACTTT. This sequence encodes CASSYGDSRNSPLHF.